Listed below are T cell receptor beta chains from one sample, sequenced in a study of blood T cell repertoires in COVID-19. TCRdb keeps only in-frame clones here, not all; method: immunoSEQ multiplex PCR. The profile covers 85,000 to 130,000 clones, with around four fifths appearing a single time and under 5.5% taken by the ten largest. The specimen sequenced was peripheral blood. The receptor source for this set is a man aged 55 to 69 with acute or convalescent COVID-19. Both conserved end residues are part of each CDR3. The order of the fields is D gene, CDR3 length, V gene, J gene, clone size, CDR3 protein, CDR3 DNA. D genes are given only for firm matches. Only part of the rows carry a size: once, few, many, or a class if the clone is expanded.

d_gene: -
len: 15
v_gene: TRBV11-3
j_gene: TRBJ1-6
abundance: -
CDR3aa: CASSDRRTHNSPLHF
CDR3nt: TGTGCCAGCAGCGACAGGAGGACCCATAATTCACCCCTCCACTTT

d_gene: TRBD1
len: 13
v_gene: TRBV10-3
j_gene: TRBJ1-1
abundance: -
CDR3aa: CATSGQGNTEAFF
CDR3nt: TGTGCCACCTCGGGACAGGGGAACACTGAAGCTTTCTTT

d_gene: TRBD2
len: 19
v_gene: TRBV4-2
j_gene: TRBJ2-3
abundance: -
CDR3aa: CASSQDGASGPTSTDTQYF
CDR3nt: TGTGCCAGCAGTCAAGATGGGGCTAGCGGGCCCACTAGCACAGATACGCAGTATTTT

d_gene: -
len: 15
v_gene: TRBV21-1
j_gene: TRBJ1-1
abundance: -
CDR3aa: CASIQGWCNRARAFF
CDR3nt: TGTGCCAGCATCCAAGGGTGGTGTAACAGGGCTCGAGCTTTCTTT

d_gene: TRBD2
len: 15
v_gene: TRBV2
j_gene: TRBJ2-1
abundance: -
CDR3aa: CASSTWTSSYNEQFF
CDR3nt: TGTGCCAGCAGTACCTGGACTAGCTCCTACAATGAGCAGTTCTTC

d_gene: -
len: 18
v_gene: TRBV27
j_gene: TRBJ2-1
abundance: few
CDR3aa: CASSISTGSRTLYNEQFF
CDR3nt: TGTGCCAGCAGCATATCGACAGGATCGCGGACCCTTTACAATGAGCAGTTCTTC

d_gene: -
len: 12
v_gene: TRBV12-3/TRBV12-4
j_gene: TRBJ1-2
abundance: -
CDR3aa: CASTQGLGGYTF
CDR3nt: TGTGCCAGCACCCAGGGGCTAGGGGGCTACACCTTC

d_gene: TRBD1
len: 18
v_gene: TRBV7-6
j_gene: TRBJ1-1
abundance: few
CDR3aa: CASSLALRDRALYTEAFF
CDR3nt: TGTGCCAGCAGCTTAGCCCTCCGGGACAGAGCCCTGTACACTGAAGCTTTCTTT

d_gene: -
len: 15
v_gene: TRBV7-2
j_gene: TRBJ2-7
abundance: -
CDR3aa: CASSLAGVSAYEQYF
CDR3nt: TGTGCCAGCAGCTTAGCCGGGGTTTCCGCCTACGAGCAGTACTTC

d_gene: -
len: 16
v_gene: TRBV5-4
j_gene: TRBJ2-2
abundance: -
CDR3aa: CASSPEWQAGTGELFF
CDR3nt: TGTGCCAGCAGCCCCGAGTGGCAGGCGGGCACCGGGGAGCTGTTTTTT

d_gene: TRBD1
len: 17
v_gene: TRBV5-1
j_gene: TRBJ1-6
abundance: -
CDR3aa: CASSRIGQGWDNSPLHF
CDR3nt: TGCGCCAGCAGCCGGATCGGACAGGGGTGGGATAATTCACCCCTCCACTTT

d_gene: -
len: 13
v_gene: TRBV21-1
j_gene: TRBJ2-7
abundance: -
CDR3aa: CANPLAGGYEQYF
CDR3nt: TGTGCCAACCCACTAGCGGGGGGATACGAGCAGTACTTC

d_gene: -
len: 12
v_gene: TRBV7-2
j_gene: TRBJ1-2
abundance: -
CDR3aa: CASSPYNYGYTF
CDR3nt: TGTGCCAGCAGCCCCTATAACTATGGCTACACCTTC

d_gene: -
len: 14
v_gene: TRBV5-1
j_gene: TRBJ1-2
abundance: -
CDR3aa: CASSLESGLYGYTF
CDR3nt: TGCGCCAGCAGCTTGGAGTCTGGGCTCTATGGCTACACCTTC

d_gene: TRBD2
len: 16
v_gene: TRBV27
j_gene: TRBJ2-7
abundance: -
CDR3aa: CASSSPTSGSFYEQYF
CDR3nt: TGTGCCAGCAGCAGCCCCACTAGCGGGAGTTTCTACGAGCAGTACTTC

d_gene: TRBD2
len: 13
v_gene: TRBV6-5
j_gene: TRBJ2-1
abundance: -
CDR3aa: CASSYPGGNEQFF
CDR3nt: TGTGCCAGCAGTTACCCGGGGGGCAATGAGCAGTTCTTC